The 5 T cell receptor beta chains given below trace back to one sample, sequenced in a study of blood T cell repertoires in COVID-19. TCRdb's table, derived via immunoSEQ multiplex PCR, lists solely in-frame clones and lacks some. Altogether 650,000 to 800,000 clones are present, 85% to 90% being singletons, with the ten largest covering roughly 0.26%. The sequencing input was peripheral blood. Receptor source: a woman between 18 and 29 years old with acute or convalescent COVID-19.

This clone was observed a single time. The chain has TRBV25-1 and TRBJ1-2; 7 nucleotides match TRBD1. Germline V gene data show CDR1 as MGHDK and CDR2 as SYGVNS. Trimming removed 2 bases from V and 4 bases from J; junction bases left unmatched: 4. This CDR3 spans 14 amino acids. The CDR3 sequence: CASSEEGQLYGYTF. The DNA of the CDR3 is TGTGCCAGCAGTGAAGAGGGACAGCTCTATGGCTACACCTTC.

The V call is TRBV7-9, the J call TRBJ1-2, with TRBD1 identical over 7 bases. CDR1 SEHNR and CDR2 FQNEAQ come from the germline V gene (reference sequence). Germline trimming cut 4 bases from V and 4 bases from J; bases unmatched to any gene: 12. The CDR3 is made up of 16 amino acids. The CDR3 region has the DNA TGTGCCAGCAGCTATAGAGGGCGACAGGGTGGCTATGGCTACACCTTC. Amino acids: CASSYRGRQGGYGYTF.

The chain is built from TRBV19 and TRBJ2-1, with 8 bases that match TRBD1. The CDR3 totals 14 residues. J lost 6 bases, V lost 6 bases, and 7 bases had no gene match. Germline CDR1 LNHDA, CDR2 SQIVND (reference sequence). CDR3 in DNA: TGTGCCAGTAGAAACCCCGGGACAGGCAATGAGCAGTTCTTC. Encoded protein: CASRNPGTGNEQFF.

V usage is TRBV4-1 and J usage is TRBJ1-1; D gene unclear. Germline V gene data show CDR1 as MGHRA and CDR2 as YSYEKL. V lost 4 bases, J lost 0 bases, and 9 bases lay in between. The CDR3 runs 14 residues. The DNA for the CDR3 is TGCGCCAGCAGCCGGGAGGGCATGAACACTGAAGCTTTCTTT. Its translation is CASSREGMNTEAFF.

This clone was counted a single time. The chain uses TRBV5-4 and TRBJ1-3, with D hard to call. Per the germline V gene, CDR1 is SGHNT and CDR2 is YYREEE (reference sequence). V lost 0 bases and J 3 bases, leaving 7 bases between the germline ends. This CDR3 contains 14 residues. The CDR3 protein is CASSLAGFGNTIYF. The CDR3 DNA is TGTGCCAGCAGCTTGGCCGGGTTTGGAAACACCATATATTTT.